These 14 T cell receptor beta chains came from one sample sequenced in a study of blood T cell repertoires in COVID-19. Assay: immunoSEQ multiplex PCR; the TCRdb copy retains only in-frame clones and omits some. Found here are some 280,000 clones, approximately 89% of them singletons; the top ten hold around 13%. Sequenced input: peripheral blood. These receptor sequences come from a woman aged 60-75 years with acute or convalescent COVID-19.

The rearrangement links TRBV5-1 to TRBJ1-1, with a tentative D call TRBD1 (6 bases). There are 16 residues in the CDR3. The germline gives CDR1 SGHRS, CDR2 YFSETQ. Between the trimmed V and J ends, which lost 1 base and 4 bases, there was a span of 17 bases. In DNA form, the CDR3 reads TGCGCCAGCAGCTTGTGGCCCGACACAGGGAGCACTGAAGCTTTCTTT. Residues: CASSLWPDTGSTEAFF.

This chain connects TRBV19 to TRBJ1-4; 10 bases agree with TRBD1. The trim removed 4 bases at V and 7 bases at J, leaving 6 bases unmatched. Germline values: CDR1 LNHDA, CDR2 SQIVND (reference sequence). The CDR3 has 15 amino acids. CDR3 amino acids: CASSNPGQGFEKLFF. The CDR3 DNA reads as TGTGCCAGTAGTAACCCGGGACAGGGGTTTGAAAAACTGTTTTTT.

The chain uses TRBV6-2 or TRBV6-3 and TRBJ1-1; 9 bases are shared with TRBD1. The V segment lost 2 bases and the J segment 0 bases; nucleotides outside the gene matches: 1. Germline V gene sequence: CDR1 MNHEY, CDR2 SVGEGT. The CDR3 extends over 15 amino acids. The CDR3: CASSYGTGLNTEAFF. For the CDR3, the DNA is TGTGCCAGCAGTTACGGGACAGGGTTGAACACTGAAGCTTTCTTT.

V is TRBV18 and J is TRBJ1-1, with 8 bases identical to TRBD1. V shed 7 bases and J 7 bases; nucleotides not matched to a gene: 14. CDR3 length equals 15 residues. Looked up from germline, CDR1 is KGHSH and CDR2 is LQKENI. The CDR3 bases are TGTGCCAGCTTCGAGCCCAGCAGGGGGCCCTATGAAGCTTTCTTT. This gives the protein CASFEPSRGPYEAFF.

This chain connects TRBV14 to TRBJ2-5, with 8 positions matching TRBD1. Germline values: CDR1 SGHDN, CDR2 FVKESK. V trimming: 0 bases; J trimming: 5 bases; junction bases outside the gene matches: 5. The CDR3 runs to 15 residues. The CDR3 coding sequence is TGTGCCAGCAGCCAAGACCGACAGGGGCTGGAGACCCAGTACTTC. Translation: CASSQDRQGLETQYF.

The chain combines TRBV10-3 with TRBJ1-4; D uncertain. With 8 bases removed from V and 10 bases from J, the gap between germline ends came to 17 bases. The germline V gene has CDR1 ENHRY and CDR2 SYGVKD. This CDR3 has 13 amino acids. DNA for the CDR3: TGTGCCATCGGGCAGGCCAAAGGTGGAAAACTGTTTTTT. This codes for CAIGQAKGGKLFF.

A note on this clone: In the same sample, other DNA sequences code for this CDR3. CDR3 coding DNA: TGTGCCAGCTCTCCCGGGACAGGGGTTAATGAGCAGTTCTTC. This codes for CASSPGTGVNEQFF. This chain joins TRBV18 and TRBJ2-1, with 10 bases aligning to TRBD1. V lost 6 bases to trimming and J lost 7 bases; unmatched junction nucleotides: 6. The CDR3 contains 14 residues. Germline CDR1 KGHSH, CDR2 LQKENI.

This chain's CDR3 is CASSSGGSEQFF. As DNA, the CDR3 is TGTGCCAGCAGTTCCGGGGGGAGTGAGCAGTTCTTC. V gene TRBV6-4 combines with J gene TRBJ2-1, with 7 bases identical to TRBD2. This CDR3 is built from 12 residues. Germline values: CDR1 MRHNA, CDR2 SNTAGT. Trimming removed 5 bases from V and 9 bases from J; junction bases left unmatched: 4.

The chain recombines TRBV19 with TRBJ1-6; D may be TRBD1 (6 bases). V was cut by 0 bases and J by 9 bases, with 9 bases left in between. The CDR3 spans 14 residues. The germline gives CDR1 LNHDA, CDR2 SQIVND (reference sequence). CDR3 sequence reads: CASSIEYRVSPLHF. CDR3 bases: TGTGCCAGTAGTATAGAGTACAGGGTTTCACCCCTCCACTTT. Full variable domain (rest looked up from reference TRBV19 and TRBJ1-6): DGGITQSPKYLFRKEGQNVTLSCEQNLNHDAMYWYRQDPGQGLRLIYYSQIVNDFQKGDIAEGYSVSREKKESFPLTVTSAQKNPTAFYLCASSIEYRVSPLHFGNGTRLTVT.

The chain joins TRBV14 to TRBJ2-1, with 7 positions matching TRBD2. The V and J ends lost 4 bases and 9 bases, in that order; junction bases with no gene match: 12. CDR3 size: 15 residues. CDR1 and CDR2 from the germline V gene are SGHDN and FVKESK. DNA for the CDR3: TGTGCCAGCAGCCTTCTTGTTGGCGGGAGAGGTGAGCAGTTCTTC. Amino acids: CASSLLVGGRGEQFF.

V gene TRBV3-1 (or the pseudogene TRBV3-2) combines with J gene TRBJ2-7; 10 nucleotides align to TRBD1. This CDR3 contains 16 residues. In germline, CDR1 is LGHDT, CDR2 YNNKEL (reference sequence). With V trimmed by 2 bases and J by 4 bases, 8 bases remained unmatched. CDR3 nucleotide sequence: TGTGCCAGCAGCCAATTGACAGGGGGCAGGCCTTACGAGCAGTACTTC. Its translation: CASSQLTGGRPYEQYF.

J is TRBJ1-3 and V is TRBV5-4; D unclear. V was trimmed by 0 bases and J by 1 base, leaving 11 bases between them. The CDR3 runs 16 residues. Germline CDR1 SGHNT, CDR2 YYREEE (reference sequence). The CDR3 DNA sequence: TGTGCCAGCAGCTTGGGCAGAACAGTTTCTGGAAACACCATATATTTT. Amino acids: CASSLGRTVSGNTIYF. Drawing the rest from reference TRBV5-4 and TRBJ1-3, the complete variable domain is ETGVTQSPTHLIKTRGQQVTLRCSSQSGHNTVSWYQQALGQGPQFIFQYYREEENGRGNFPPRFSGLQFPNYSSELNVNALELDDSALYLCASSLGRTVSGNTIYFGEGSWLTVV.

The chain joins TRBV29-1 to TRBJ1-1, with D maybe TRBD1 (5 bases). V dropped 5 bases and J dropped 3 bases, with 10 bases sitting between them. CDR3 length: 12 residues. The germline gives CDR1 SQVTM, CDR2 ANQGSEA. The CDR3 nucleotides read TGCAGCGTTTTACCGGGGGACACTGAAGCTTTCTTT. Amino acids: CSVLPGDTEAFF.

This clone was observed at least ten times. The genes are TRBV6-5 and TRBJ1-2, with a weak D call TRBD1 (6 bases). V was clipped by 7 bases and J by 3 bases, with 9 bases between them. Germline V gives CDR1 MNHEY, CDR2 SVGAGI. This CDR3 comprises 12 residues. CDR3 in DNA: TGTGCCAGCAAAAGACAGGACTATGGCTACACCTTC. Its protein is CASKRQDYGYTF.